This is a list of T cell receptor beta chains from one sample in a study of cytomegalovirus exposure and HLA in healthy donors. Measured with immunoSEQ multiplex PCR; TCRdb has only the in-frame clones, and not every one. The sample has 100,000 to 150,000 clones; 80% to 90% are singletons. Sequencing was done on a sample of PBMCs. The receptors originated from a man between 50 and 59 years old in good health and CMV-seronegative. CDR3s include the opening cysteine and the closing phenylalanine or tryptophan. The D gene is left open where the match is weak. Rows give clone size only sometimes, using once, few, many, or a class for an expanded clone.

. TRBJ1-1 . TRBV5-1 TGCGCCAGCAGATTCGGGGGGGGCGACCAGCATGAAGCTTTCTTT CASRFGGGDQHEAFF
. TRBJ1-1 . TRBV30 TGTGCCTGGGGGCTCGGGGGGGGCACTGAAGCTTTCTTT CAWGLGGGTEAFF
TRBD1 TRBJ2-7 few TRBV19 TGTGCCAGTAGTATCGCCGGGACAGGGAACGAGCAGTACTTC CASSIAGTGNEQYF
. TRBJ2-1 . TRBV19 TGTGCCAGTAGTCCCGGACATAACTATGAGCAGTTCTTC CASSPGHNYEQFF
TRBD2 TRBJ2-1 . TRBV19 TGTGCCAGTAGTGTTCTAGCGGGGGGTTTCAATGAGCAGTTCTTC CASSVLAGGFNEQFF
TRBD1 TRBJ1-2 . TRBV7-9 TGTGCCAGCAGCTCCACCAGGACAGGGGAAGGTGGCTACACCTTC CASSSTRTGEGGYTF
TRBD1 TRBJ1-3 once TRBV4-1 TGCGCCAGCAGTTTGACAGGGAGCTCTGGAAACACCATATATTTT CASSLTGSSGNTIYF
. TRBJ2-5 . TRBV7-2 TGTGCCAGCAGCTTAGGGCTAGCCCCAGAGACCCAGTACTTC CASSLGLAPETQYF
TRBD2 TRBJ2-5 . TRBV9 TGTGCCAGCAGCGTAGCGGCGGGGGATCAAGAGACCCAGTACTTC CASSVAAGDQETQYF
. TRBJ1-5 . TRBV4-1 TGCGCCAGCAGCCAAGGAGGCAATAGCAATCAGCCCCAGCATTTT CASSQGGNSNQPQHF
. TRBJ2-3 . TRBV5-5 TGTGCCAGCAGCTTGGCCCGGCCCCCGGGTACGCAGTATTTT CASSLARPPGTQYF
TRBD1 TRBJ2-3 . TRBV27 TGTGCCAGCAGTTCGACAGGGTTTGGAGATACGCAGTATTTT CASSSTGFGDTQYF
TRBD2 TRBJ2-1 . TRBV27 TGTGCCAGCAGGAACCGACTAGCGGGGGCTGGGGGTGAGCAGTTCTTC CASRNRLAGAGGEQFF
. TRBJ2-2 . TRBV9 TGTGCCAGCAGCCGGACTTCAAGCCCGAACACCGGGGAGCTGTTTTTT CASSRTSSPNTGELFF
. TRBJ2-2 . TRBV9 TGTGCCAGCAGGCAAGGTGGAGGGGACACCGGGGAGCTGTTTTTT CASRQGGGDTGELFF
. TRBJ1-5 . TRBV25-1 TGTGCCAGGACGGACAGCCTAAGGAGGAATCAGCCCCAGCATTTT CARTDSLRRNQPQHF
TRBD2 TRBJ2-3 . TRBV10-2 TGCGCCAGCGTAGAAGCGGGGGGAACAGATACGCAGTATTTT CASVEAGGTDTQYF
TRBD1 TRBJ1-1 few TRBV7-9 TGTGCCAGCAGGAGCTTAGGACCGACAGGGGGGGACACTGAAGCTTTCTTT CASRSLGPTGGDTEAFF
TRBD1 TRBJ1-2 . TRBV4-1 TGCGCCAGCAGCCCGGGACAGGGAGCCTATGGCTACACCTTC CASSPGQGAYGYTF
TRBD2 TRBJ2-5 . TRBV9 TGTGCCAGCAGCCAAAACCCTAGCGGGGGCAACTCGGGCGAGACCCAGTACTTC CASSQNPSGGNSGETQYF
TRBD1 TRBJ2-5 . TRBV30 TGTGCCTGGAGTGGGGACAGGGAGACCCAGTACTTC CAWSGDRETQYF
. TRBJ1-2 . TRBV5-1 TGCGCCAGCAGCTACGACAGCTATGGCTACACCTTC CASSYDSYGYTF
. TRBJ2-7 once TRBV2 TGTGCCAGCAGGGATCCGGGAGCAACCCCTTGGCAGTACTTC CASRDPGATPWQYF
. TRBJ2-7 . TRBV20-1 TGCAGTGCCGGCTCCTACGAGCAGTACTTC CSAGSYEQYF
. TRBJ2-7 . TRBV2 TGTGCCAGCAGTTATGACAGGATCTACGAGCAGTACTTC CASSYDRIYEQYF
. TRBJ1-6 once TRBV4-3 TGCGCCAGCAGGGAGGGAGATTCACCCCTCCACTTT CASREGDSPLHF
TRBD2 TRBJ2-1 once TRBV25-1 TGTGCCAGCAGTGATGGGTCGCTAGCGGGGGCCTTATACAATGAGCAGTTCTTC CASSDGSLAGALYNEQFF
. TRBJ1-6 . TRBV19 TGTGCCAGTAGTATCAGCAGGGGCGGAGGTTCACCCCTCCACTTT CASSISRGGGSPLHF
TRBD1 TRBJ2-7 . TRBV5-4 TGTGCCAGCAGCTTTGGGGGACAGGGGACCTACGAGCAGTACTTC CASSFGGQGTYEQYF
TRBD1 TRBJ1-1 . TRBV29-1 TGCAGCGTTCTAACCCGGACAGGGGCCCTGCCCACTGAAGCTTTCTTT CSVLTRTGALPTEAFF
. TRBJ1-2 . TRBV6-5 TGTGCCAGCAGTTACTCTCTGCACCCCGAGTATGGCTACACCTTC CASSYSLHPEYGYTF
. TRBJ2-5 once TRBV7-9 TGTGCCAGCAGCTCGGGACACGCTGTGAGTCAAGAGACCCAGTACTTC CASSSGHAVSQETQYF
. TRBJ2-3 . TRBV19 TGTGCCAGTTCAAGCTCGGTCCATCTAGGGACTGGCACAGATACGCAGTATTTT CASSSSVHLGTGTDTQYF
TRBD1 TRBJ1-6 . TRBV2 TGTGCCAGCAGTGGACAGGGGATGGATTCACCCCTCCACTTT CASSGQGMDSPLHF
. TRBJ2-1 . TRBV7-3 TGTGCCAGCAAGGGGGGGGCCAATGAGCAGTTCTTC CASKGGANEQFF
. TRBJ2-2 few TRBV9 TGTGCCAGCAGCCCTCGAGGTCATCGCGGGGAGCTGTTTTTT CASSPRGHRGELFF
. TRBJ1-1 . TRBV10-1 TGCGCCAGCAGTGAGTCATTGCAGGGTGAAGCTTTCTTT CASSESLQGEAFF
. TRBJ2-7 . TRBV7-9 TGTGCCAGCAGCCCTCGACTAGCCCGGCAGGGGTACGAGCAGTACTTC CASSPRLARQGYEQYF
TRBD1 TRBJ1-6 . TRBV9 TGTGCCAGCAGCCCAGGGACAGGGGAAAATTCACCCCTCCACTTT CASSPGTGENSPLHF
. TRBJ2-7 medium-sized TRBV7-8 TGTGCCAGCAGCGACCGCACGGGAGACCCCTCGGGCGAGCAGTACTTC CASSDRTGDPSGEQYF
TRBD1 TRBJ2-1 . TRBV7-3 TGTGCCAGCAGCTTTGGACAGGGGCCCTACAATGAGCAGTTCTTC CASSFGQGPYNEQFF
TRBD2 TRBJ2-3 few TRBV2 TGTGCCAGCAGTGAGACTAGCGGGGGGGCCTCAGATACGCAGTATTTT CASSETSGGASDTQYF
. TRBJ1-5 . TRBV7-2 TGTGCCAGCAGCCCAACGACTGGACAGCCCCAGCATTTT CASSPTTGQPQHF
. TRBJ1-4 . TRBV7-9 TGTGCCAGCAGCCCTAAGAAGGGGTATGAAAAACTGTTTTTT CASSPKKGYEKLFF
. TRBJ2-3 . TRBV6-5 TGTGCCAGCAGTTCCCCAGGGGTCCCAGATACGCAGTATTTT CASSSPGVPDTQYF
TRBD2 TRBJ2-3 . TRBV5-1 TGCGCCAGCAGCTTGACTAGCGGGGGGGCAACAGATACGCAGTATTTT CASSLTSGGATDTQYF
TRBD1 TRBJ1-1 . TRBV29-1 TGCAGCGCAAGGACAGGTCCGGACACTGAAGCTTTCTTT CSARTGPDTEAFF
. TRBJ2-7 . TRBV5-1 TGCGCCAGCAGCTTGGATTCCCCAGGGCGGGAGCAGTACTTC CASSLDSPGREQYF
. TRBJ2-6 . TRBV9 TGTGCCAGCACGGCACAACGGGACAACCCCTCTGGGGCCAACGTCCTGACTTTC CASTAQRDNPSGANVLTF
TRBD1 TRBJ1-2 few TRBV7-8 TGTGCCAGCAGCTTTGACAGGGCGAGCGGCTACACCTTC CASSFDRASGYTF
. TRBJ2-7 . TRBV7-9 TGTGCCAGCAGCTCCCATAGCGGACGCTCCTACGAGCAGTACTTC CASSSHSGRSYEQYF